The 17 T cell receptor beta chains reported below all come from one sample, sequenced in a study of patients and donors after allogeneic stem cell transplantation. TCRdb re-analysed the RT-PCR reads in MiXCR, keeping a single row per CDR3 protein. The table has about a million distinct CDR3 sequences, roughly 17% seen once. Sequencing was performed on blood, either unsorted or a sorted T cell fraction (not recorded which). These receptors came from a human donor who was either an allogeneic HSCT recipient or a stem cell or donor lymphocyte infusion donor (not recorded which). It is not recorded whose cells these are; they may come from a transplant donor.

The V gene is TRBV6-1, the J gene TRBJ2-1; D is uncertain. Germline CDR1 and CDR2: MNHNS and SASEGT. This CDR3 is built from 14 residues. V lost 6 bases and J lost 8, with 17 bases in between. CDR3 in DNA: TGTGCCAGCAGCCCCGTCGGGCCCTTAGATGAGCAGTTCTTC. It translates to CASSPVGPLDEQFF.

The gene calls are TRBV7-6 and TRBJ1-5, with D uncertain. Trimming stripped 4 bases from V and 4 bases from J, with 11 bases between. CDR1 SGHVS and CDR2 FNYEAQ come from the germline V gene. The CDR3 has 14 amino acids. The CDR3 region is CASSSLDGNQPQHF. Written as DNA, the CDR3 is TGTGCCAGCAGCTCACTGGACGGGAATCAGCCCCAGCATTTT.

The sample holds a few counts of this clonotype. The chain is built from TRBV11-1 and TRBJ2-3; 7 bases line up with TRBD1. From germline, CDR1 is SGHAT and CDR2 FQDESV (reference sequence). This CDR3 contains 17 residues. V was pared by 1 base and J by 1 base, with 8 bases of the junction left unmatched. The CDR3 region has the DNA TGTGCCAGCAGCTTAGGATTCCGACAGGGCCGCACAGATACGCAGTATTTT. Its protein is CASSLGFRQGRTDTQYF.

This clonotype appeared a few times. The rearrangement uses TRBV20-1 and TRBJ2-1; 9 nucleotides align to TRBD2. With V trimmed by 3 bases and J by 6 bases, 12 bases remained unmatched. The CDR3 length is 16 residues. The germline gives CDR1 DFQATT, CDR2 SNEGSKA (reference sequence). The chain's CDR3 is CSARLLRTSAFNEQFF. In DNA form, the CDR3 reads TGCAGTGCTAGGTTACTACGGACTAGCGCCTTCAATGAGCAGTTCTTC.

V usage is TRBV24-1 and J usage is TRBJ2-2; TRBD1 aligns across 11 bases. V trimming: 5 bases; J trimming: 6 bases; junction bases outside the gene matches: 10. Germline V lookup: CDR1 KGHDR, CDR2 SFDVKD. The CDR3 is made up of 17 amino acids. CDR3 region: CATSASSGTGGPGELFF. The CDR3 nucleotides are TGTGCCACCAGTGCATCCTCCGGGACAGGGGGACCCGGGGAGCTGTTTTTT.

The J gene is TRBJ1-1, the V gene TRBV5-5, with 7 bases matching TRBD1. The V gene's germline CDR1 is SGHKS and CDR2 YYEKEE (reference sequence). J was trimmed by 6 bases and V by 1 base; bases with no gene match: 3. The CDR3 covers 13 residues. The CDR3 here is CASSLTGAAEAFF. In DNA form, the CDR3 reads TGTGCCAGCAGCTTGACAGGGGCAGCTGAAGCTTTCTTT.

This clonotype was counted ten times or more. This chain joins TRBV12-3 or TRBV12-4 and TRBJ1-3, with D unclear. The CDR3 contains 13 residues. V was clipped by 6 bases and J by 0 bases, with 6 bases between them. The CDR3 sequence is CASRAHSGNTIYF. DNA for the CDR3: TGTGCCAGCAGGGCCCACTCTGGAAACACCATATATTTT.

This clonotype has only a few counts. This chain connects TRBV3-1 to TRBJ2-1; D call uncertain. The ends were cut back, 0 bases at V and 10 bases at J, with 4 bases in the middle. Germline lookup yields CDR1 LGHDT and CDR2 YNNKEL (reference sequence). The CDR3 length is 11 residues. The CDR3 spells CASSQDWEQFF. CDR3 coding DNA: TGTGCCAGCAGCCAAGATTGGGAGCAGTTCTTC.

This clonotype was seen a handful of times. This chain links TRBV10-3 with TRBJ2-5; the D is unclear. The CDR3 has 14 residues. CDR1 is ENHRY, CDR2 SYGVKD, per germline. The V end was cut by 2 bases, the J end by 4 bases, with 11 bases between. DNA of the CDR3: TGTGCCATCAGTGAGAATACGGAGAGAGAGACCCAGTACTTC. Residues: CAISENTERETQYF.

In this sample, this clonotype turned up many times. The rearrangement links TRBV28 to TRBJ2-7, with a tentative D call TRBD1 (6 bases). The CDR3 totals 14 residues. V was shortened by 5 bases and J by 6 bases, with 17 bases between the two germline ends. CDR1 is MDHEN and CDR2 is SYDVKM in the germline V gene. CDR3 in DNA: TGTGCCAGCAGTCGACTGGACGTGGGGGCCGAGCAGTACTTC. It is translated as CASSRLDVGAEQYF.

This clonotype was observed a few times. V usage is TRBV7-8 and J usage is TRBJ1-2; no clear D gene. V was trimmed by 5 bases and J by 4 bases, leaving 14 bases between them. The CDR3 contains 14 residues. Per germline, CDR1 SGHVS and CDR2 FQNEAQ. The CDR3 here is CASSITDGAYGYTF. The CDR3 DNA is TGTGCCAGCAGCATCACAGACGGAGCCTATGGCTACACCTTC.

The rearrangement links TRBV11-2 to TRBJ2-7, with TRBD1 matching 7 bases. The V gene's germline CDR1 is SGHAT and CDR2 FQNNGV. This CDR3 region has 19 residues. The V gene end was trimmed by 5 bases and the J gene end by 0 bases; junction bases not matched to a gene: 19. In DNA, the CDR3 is TGTGCCAGCAGCCCGCCCCTAGTTACCGGGACAGACCGCTCCTACGAGCAGTACTTC. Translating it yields CASSPPLVTGTDRSYEQYF.

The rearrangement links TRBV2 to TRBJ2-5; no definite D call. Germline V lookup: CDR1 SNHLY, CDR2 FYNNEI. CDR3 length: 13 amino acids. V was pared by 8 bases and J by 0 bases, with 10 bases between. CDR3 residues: CASLGVYQETQYF. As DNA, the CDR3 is TGTGCCAGCTTAGGAGTGTACCAAGAGACCCAGTACTTC.

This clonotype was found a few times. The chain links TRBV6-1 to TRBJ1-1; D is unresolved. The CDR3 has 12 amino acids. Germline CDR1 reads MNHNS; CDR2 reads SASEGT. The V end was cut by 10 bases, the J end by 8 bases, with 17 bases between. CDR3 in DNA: TGTGCCAACTCAAGCGAGCCCTCCGAAGCTTTCTTT. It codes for CANSSEPSEAFF.

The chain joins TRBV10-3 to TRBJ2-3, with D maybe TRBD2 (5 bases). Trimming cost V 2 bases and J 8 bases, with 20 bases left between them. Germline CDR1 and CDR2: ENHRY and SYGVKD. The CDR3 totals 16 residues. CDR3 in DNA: TGTGCCATCAGTGAGGGGCTAGCAGGCCCCCTTCGTACGCAGTATTTT. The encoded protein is CAISEGLAGPLRTQYF.

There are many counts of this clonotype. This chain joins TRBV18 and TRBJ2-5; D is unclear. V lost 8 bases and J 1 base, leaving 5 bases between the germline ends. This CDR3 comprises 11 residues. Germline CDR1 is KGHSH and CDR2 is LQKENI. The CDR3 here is CASSPQETQYF. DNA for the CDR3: TGTGCCAGCAGCCCCCAAGAGACCCAGTACTTC.

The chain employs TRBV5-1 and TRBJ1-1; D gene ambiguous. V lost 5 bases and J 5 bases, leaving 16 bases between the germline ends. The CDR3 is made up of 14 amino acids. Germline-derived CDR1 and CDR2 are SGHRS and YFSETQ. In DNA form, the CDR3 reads TGCGCCAGCAGGATTCTTGACTTCCAGACTGAAGCTTTCTTT. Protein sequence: CASRILDFQTEAFF.